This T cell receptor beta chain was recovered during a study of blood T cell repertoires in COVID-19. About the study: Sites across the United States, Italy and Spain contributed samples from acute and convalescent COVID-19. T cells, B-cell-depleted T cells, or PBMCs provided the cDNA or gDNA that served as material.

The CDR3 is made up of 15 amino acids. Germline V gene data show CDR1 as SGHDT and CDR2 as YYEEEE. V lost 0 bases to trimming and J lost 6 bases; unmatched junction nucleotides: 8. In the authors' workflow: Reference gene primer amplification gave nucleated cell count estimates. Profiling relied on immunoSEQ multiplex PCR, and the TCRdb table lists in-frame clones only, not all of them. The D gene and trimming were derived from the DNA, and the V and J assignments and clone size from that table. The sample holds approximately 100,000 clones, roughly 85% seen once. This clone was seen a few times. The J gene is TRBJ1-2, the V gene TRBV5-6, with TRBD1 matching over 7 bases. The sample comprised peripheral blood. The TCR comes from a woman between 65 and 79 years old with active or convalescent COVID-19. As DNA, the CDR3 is TGTGCCAGCAGCTTGGCCGGGACAGTCCTCAATGGCTACACCTTC. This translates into CASSLAGTVLNGYTF. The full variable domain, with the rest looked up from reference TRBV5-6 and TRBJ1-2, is DAGVTQSPTHLIKTRGQQVTLRCSPKSGHDTVSWYQQALGQGPQFIFQYYEEEERQRGNFPDRFSGHQFPNYSSELNVNALLLGDSALYLCASSLAGTVLNGYTFGSGTRLTVV.